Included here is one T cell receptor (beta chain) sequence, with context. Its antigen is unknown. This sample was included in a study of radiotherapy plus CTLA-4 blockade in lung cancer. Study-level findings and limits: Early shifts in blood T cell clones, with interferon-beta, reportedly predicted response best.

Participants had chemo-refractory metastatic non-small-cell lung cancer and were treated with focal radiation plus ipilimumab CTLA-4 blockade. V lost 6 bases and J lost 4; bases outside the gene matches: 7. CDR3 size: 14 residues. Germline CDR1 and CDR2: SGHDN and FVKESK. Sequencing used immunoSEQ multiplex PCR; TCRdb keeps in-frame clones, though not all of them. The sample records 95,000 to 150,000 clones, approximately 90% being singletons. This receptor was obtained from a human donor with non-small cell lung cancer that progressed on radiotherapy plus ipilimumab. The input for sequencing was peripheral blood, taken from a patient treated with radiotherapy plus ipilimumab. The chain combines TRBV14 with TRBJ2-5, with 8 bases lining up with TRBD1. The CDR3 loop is CASRRQGQGETQYF. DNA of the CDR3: TGTGCCAGCAGACGACAGGGGCAGGGAGAGACCCAGTACTTC.